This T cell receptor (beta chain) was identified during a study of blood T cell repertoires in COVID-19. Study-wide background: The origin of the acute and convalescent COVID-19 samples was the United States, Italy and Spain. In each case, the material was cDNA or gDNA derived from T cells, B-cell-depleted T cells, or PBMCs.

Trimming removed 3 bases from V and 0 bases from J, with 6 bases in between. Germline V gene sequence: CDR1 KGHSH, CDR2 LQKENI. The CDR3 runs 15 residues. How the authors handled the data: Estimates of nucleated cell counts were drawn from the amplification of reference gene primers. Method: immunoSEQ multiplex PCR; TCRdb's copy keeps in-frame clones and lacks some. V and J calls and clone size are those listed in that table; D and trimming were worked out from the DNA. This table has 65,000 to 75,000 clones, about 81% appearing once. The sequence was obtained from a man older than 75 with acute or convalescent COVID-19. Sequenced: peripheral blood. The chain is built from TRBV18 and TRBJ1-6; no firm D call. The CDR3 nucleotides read TGTGCCAGCTCACCGGGGAGCTCCTATAATTCACCCCTCCACTTT. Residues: CASSPGSSYNSPLHF. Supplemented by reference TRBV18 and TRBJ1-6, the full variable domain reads NAGVMQNPRHLVRRRGQEARLRCSPMKGHSHVYWYRQLPEEGLKFMVYLQKENIIDESGMPKERFSAEFPKEGPSILRIQQVVRGDSAAYFCASSPGSSYNSPLHFGNGTRLTVT.